Listed below are T cell receptor beta chains from one sample, sequenced in a study of shared clonotypes between healthy human individuals. TCRdb's copy holds only in-frame clones and misses some; the assay was immunoSEQ multiplex PCR. The sample has under 2,000,000 clones; around 96% are singletons. The material sequenced was naive CD8+ T cells sorted from blood. The source of these receptors is a man aged 18 to 30 in good health. CDR3s include the opening cysteine and the closing phenylalanine or tryptophan. Fields, in order: clone size, V gene, D gene, CDR3 length, J gene, CDR3 protein, CDR3 DNA. The D gene is left open where the match is weak. Size is omitted from some rows. Given values are once, few, many or a class for expanded clones.

>.|TRBV2|TRBD1|14|TRBJ2-7
CASIPGQASYEQYF
TGTGCCAGCATTCCGGGACAGGCATCTTACGAGCAGTACTTC
>.|TRBV4-1|TRBD2|16|TRBJ2-3
CASSPAPSGGTDTQYF
TGCGCCAGCAGCCCGGCCCCTAGCGGGGGGACAGATACGCAGTATTTT
>.|TRBV4-1|TRBD2|16|TRBJ2-3
CASSHREGLSTDTQYF
TGCGCCAGCAGCCATCGGGAGGGCCTCAGCACAGATACGCAGTATTTT
>few|TRBV6-5|.|12|TRBJ1-3
CASGSSGNTIYF
TGTGCCAGCGGGAGCTCTGGAAACACCATATATTTT
>.|TRBV11-2|.|16|TRBJ1-1
CASSPNILPGGTEAFF
TGTGCCAGCAGCCCCAACATCCTCCCCGGGGGCACTGAAGCTTTCTTT
>.|TRBV2|TRBD1|16|TRBJ1-2
CASSEGPDRIPAGYTF
TGTGCCAGCAGTGAAGGACCGGACAGGATCCCCGCTGGCTACACCTTC
>.|TRBV7-8|TRBD2|17|TRBJ2-1
CATLSTSGRASYNEQFF
TGTGCCACCTTATCGACTAGCGGGAGGGCCTCCTACAATGAGCAGTTCTTC
>.|TRBV30|.|12|TRBJ1-1
CAWSVSYTEAFF
TGTGCCTGGAGTGTTTCGTACACTGAAGCTTTCTTT
>.|TRBV4-3|.|15|TRBJ2-1
CASSQGTPGNNEQFF
TGCGCCAGCAGCCAAGGAACTCCGGGGAACAATGAGCAGTTCTTC
>.|TRBV11-3|.|13|TRBJ2-1
CASSPREGNEQFF
TGTGCCAGCAGCCCCCGTGAGGGCAATGAGCAGTTCTTC
>.|TRBV2|.|13|TRBJ1-1
CASSEGLYTEAFF
TGTGCCAGCAGCGAGGGACTATACACTGAAGCTTTCTTT
>.|TRBV19|TRBD2|18|TRBJ2-2
CASLTGTSGPSNTGELFF
TGTGCCAGCCTGACCGGGACTAGCGGGCCCTCGAACACCGGGGAGCTGTTTTTT
>.|TRBV13|.|15|TRBJ2-7
CASSFQGLSSYEQYF
TGTGCCAGCAGCTTTCAGGGCCTAAGCTCCTACGAGCAGTACTTC
>.|TRBV7-6|.|12|TRBJ2-2
CASSLVDGELFF
TGTGCCAGCAGCTTGGTGGACGGGGAGCTGTTTTTT
>.|TRBV25-1|.|13|TRBJ1-1
CASSYGGNTEAFF
TGTGCCAGCAGTTATGGAGGGAACACTGAAGCTTTCTTT
>.|TRBV2|.|14|TRBJ1-2
CASSEGGLDYGYTF
TGTGCCAGCAGTGAGGGAGGGTTGGACTATGGCTACACCTTC
>.|TRBV6-5|.|12|TRBJ2-2
CASDKGGGELFF
TGTGCCAGCGATAAAGGTGGCGGGGAGCTGTTTTTT
>.|TRBV10-3|.|15|TRBJ1-2
CAISESVGSGYGYTF
TGTGCCATCAGTGAGTCTGTCGGGTCGGGCTATGGCTACACCTTC
>.|TRBV6-5|.|15|TRBJ2-2
CASSYLPENTGELFF
TGTGCCAGCAGTTACCTACCCGAGAACACCGGGGAGCTGTTTTTT
>once|TRBV9|.|16|TRBJ1-1
CASSVSAGHLNTEAFF
TGTGCCAGCAGCGTATCGGCAGGACACTTGAACACTGAAGCTTTCTTT
>.|TRBV5-4|TRBD1|14|TRBJ2-5
CASSYGQVQETQYF
TGTGCCAGCAGCTACGGACAGGTTCAAGAGACCCAGTACTTC
>.|TRBV9|TRBD2|16|TRBJ2-2
CASSPGTSGNIGELFF
TGTGCCAGCAGCCCTGGGACTAGCGGGAACATCGGGGAGCTGTTTTTT
>.|TRBV19|.|14|TRBJ2-1
CASSIAGKGNEQFF
TGTGCCAGTAGTATAGCGGGAAAGGGCAATGAGCAGTTCTTC
>.|TRBV2|.|13|TRBJ1-6
CASTEAYNSPLHF
TGTGCCAGCACGGAGGCGTATAATTCACCCCTCCACTTT
>.|TRBV6-1|.|12|TRBJ1-4
CASNAIGEKLFF
TGTGCCAGCAACGCTATTGGTGAAAAACTGTTTTTT
>.|TRBV11-2|.|16|TRBJ2-1
CASSSLLERLGGEQFF
TGTGCCAGCAGCTCCCTGTTAGAGCGTCTCGGGGGTGAGCAGTTCTTC
>.|TRBV6-6|.|14|TRBJ2-5
CASRPRLGQQTQYF
TGTGCCAGCAGACCCCGGCTCGGCCAGCAAACCCAGTACTTC
>.|TRBV9|.|15|TRBJ2-7
CASSVAGGGTYEQYF
TGTGCCAGCAGCGTAGCTGGAGGGGGCACCTACGAGCAGTACTTC
>.|TRBV6-8|.|16|TRBJ2-3
CASRGPWTASTDTQYF
TGTGCCAGCAGGGGGCCTTGGACAGCTAGCACAGATACGCAGTATTTT
>.|TRBV19|TRBD2|13|TRBJ2-7
CASSTGLAREQYF
TGTGCCAGTAGTACGGGACTAGCTAGGGAGCAGTACTTC
>.|TRBV27|TRBD2|16|TRBJ2-7
CASSFVPSGGLYEQYF
TGTGCCAGCAGTTTCGTCCCTAGCGGGGGTCTCTACGAGCAGTACTTC
>.|TRBV9|TRBD2|17|TRBJ2-2
CASSVSMREGFTGELFF
TGTGCCAGCAGCGTATCAATGCGGGAGGGCTTTACCGGGGAGCTGTTTTTT
>.|TRBV5-6|TRBD2|17|TRBJ2-5
CASSGPTSGLSRETQYF
TGTGCCAGCAGCGGCCCGACTAGCGGTCTATCGAGAGAGACCCAGTACTTC
>.|TRBV19|.|16|TRBJ1-1
CASSWDQEGVNTEAFF
TGTGCCAGTAGTTGGGACCAGGAGGGGGTGAACACTGAAGCTTTCTTT
>.|TRBV7-9|TRBD1|14|TRBJ1-1
CASSSGTGNTEAFF
TGTGCCAGCAGCTCCGGGACAGGCAATACTGAAGCTTTCTTT